This T cell receptor (beta chain) came from a study of T cell repertoires in cytomegalovirus infection. Study background: Through public TCR beta signatures, both CMV infection and matching HLA type were indicated.

Whole-study findings and limits: Ex vivo responses were dominated by HLA-C-restricted CMV-specific TCR beta clonotypes. Cumulative public TCR beta family frequency identified carriers of CMV plus the relevant HLA.

TCRdb re-called the reads with MiXCR, one entry per CDR3 protein. The table lists roughly 600,000 distinct CDR3 sequences, roughly 26% of them singletons. This clonotype showed up just a few times. Its target is not known. This CDR3 is built from 15 residues. Germline CDR1 and CDR2: SGHNT and YENEEA. The ends lost 4 bases at V and 8 bases at J; junction bases unmatched: 8. This sequence was found in a human donor in good health (CMV status not recorded). Some clones in this sample may be carry-over from other donors' samples. V is TRBV11-3 and J is TRBJ2-4; 10 bases fit TRBD1. The sequenced material came from CD8+ T cells from PBMCs. CDR3 nucleotides: TGTGCCAGCAGCTACACGGGTGGGACAGGGGACATTCAGTACTTC. Its translation: CASSYTGGTGDIQYF. Supplemented by reference TRBV11-3 and TRBJ2-4, the full variable domain reads EAGVVQSPRYKIIEKKQPVAFWCNPISGHNTLYWYLQNLGQGPELLIRYENEEAVDDSQLPKDRFSAERLKGVDSTLKIQPAELGDSAVYLCASSYTGGTGDIQYFGAGTRLSVL.